A selection of T cell receptor beta chains follows, all from one sample in a study of T cell repertoires in cytomegalovirus infection. MiXCR was run by TCRdb on the reads, yielding one entry per CDR3 protein. This table holds around 330,000 distinct CDR3 sequences, 15% to 20% found once. Sequencing input: PBMCs. These receptors came from a human donor in good health (CMV status not recorded). Some clones in this sample may be carry-over from other donors' samples. CDR3s leave out the opening cysteine and the closing phenylalanine or tryptophan. The D gene is left open where the match is weak.

- TRBV28 ASSSGQTSYEQY
TRBD1 TRBV7-2 ASSGIRQGVNDYGYT
- TRBV28 ASSRGGTGTYEQY
- TRBV6-8 ASSFRGHNEQF
TRBD1 TRBV7-2 ASSPHDRAVNTEAF
TRBD2 TRBV12-3/TRBV12-4 ATCLTGTSKIEQF
- TRBV6-1 ASSVVDTGELF
- TRBV7-2 ASSLAAGTEAF
TRBD1 TRBV27 ASSTWTGGQPQH
- TRBV7-2 ASSWGDTTYEQY
TRBD1 TRBV7-2 ASSPGTANYGYT
TRBD1 TRBV29-1 SGIRDRYTEAF
TRBD1 TRBV20-1 SARDLQGAYNEQF
TRBD1 TRBV5-5 ASSFEPGQYISGANVLT
- TRBV12-3/TRBV12-4 ASSRQTQETQY
- TRBV29-1 SVHNAGRRGGTQY
- TRBV12-3/TRBV12-4 ASSRARDEQY